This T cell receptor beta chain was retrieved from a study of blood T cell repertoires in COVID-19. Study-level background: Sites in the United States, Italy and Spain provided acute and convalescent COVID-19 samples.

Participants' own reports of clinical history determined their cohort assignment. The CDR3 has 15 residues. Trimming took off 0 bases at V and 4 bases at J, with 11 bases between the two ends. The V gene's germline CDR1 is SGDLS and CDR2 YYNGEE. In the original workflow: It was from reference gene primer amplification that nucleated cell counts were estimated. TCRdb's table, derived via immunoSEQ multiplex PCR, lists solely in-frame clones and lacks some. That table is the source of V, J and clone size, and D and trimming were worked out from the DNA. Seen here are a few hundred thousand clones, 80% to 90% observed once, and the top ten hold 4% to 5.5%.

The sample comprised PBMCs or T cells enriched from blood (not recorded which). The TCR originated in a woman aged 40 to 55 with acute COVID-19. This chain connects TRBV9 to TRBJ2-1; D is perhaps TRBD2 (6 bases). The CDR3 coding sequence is TGTGCCAGCAGCGTAGCGGGAGCCGATTACAATGAGCAGTTCTTC. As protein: CASSVAGADYNEQFF.